This T cell receptor beta chain was identified in a study of CD8 T cells in ankylosing spondylitis. General study points: Disease-linked clones bore a CD8+ phenotype and were relatively rare in peripheral blood. What appeared characteristic of ankylosing spondylitis blood was a TCR beta motif of eight highly homologous variants.

This clonotype was detected only a few times. Its antigen is currently unknown. For TCR beta, libraries came from quantitative 5'-RACE with molecular barcodes. Each CDR3 protein is one row after TCRdb ran MiXCR on the 5' RACE reads. The sample holds 300,000 to 400,000 distinct CDR3 sequences, around 20% seen once. The CDR3 extends over 12 amino acids. V lost 0 bases and J lost 11, with 13 bases in between. Looked up from germline, CDR1 is SQVTM and CDR2 is ANQGSEA. V and J are TRBV29-1 and TRBJ2-5, with TRBD1 as a possible D gene (6 bases). The specimen sequenced was blood, either unsorted or a sorted T cell fraction (not recorded which). The clonotype was recovered from a male donor with ankylosing spondylitis or in good health (not recorded which). The CDR3 region is CSVEEQQGEQYF. CDR3 nucleotides: TGCAGCGTTGAAGAGCAACAGGGCGAACAGTACTTC.